Each of the 28 T cell receptor beta chains below was sequenced from the same sample in a study of blood T cells in healthy people across ages. The use of a sample-barcoded 5' primer and a J-beta primer mix characterized a second PCR of about 7 to 12 cycles. Via MiXCR, TCRdb re-called the 5' RACE reads, giving one row per CDR3 protein. Among 650,000 to 1,000,000 distinct CDR3 sequences listed, roughly 34% were seen once. Specimen: blood. These receptors originate from a man aged 18 to 30 in good health.

This clonotype was detected many times. The chain recombines TRBV11-1 with TRBJ2-1, with 7 positions matching TRBD2. This CDR3 comprises 14 residues. CDR1 and CDR2 from the germline V gene are SGHAT and FQDESV (reference sequence). Trimming removed 4 bases from V and 8 bases from J; junction bases left unmatched: 8. The CDR3 loop reads CASSSPTSWYEQFF. The CDR3 DNA is TGTGCCAGCAGCTCACCGACTAGCTGGTATGAGCAGTTCTTC.

About this clonotype itself: One base away lies a much larger clone, so this may be a sequencing read error. The chain employs TRBV7-9 and TRBJ1-5; the D is unclear. CDR3 size: 12 residues. Looked up from germline, CDR1 is SEHNR and CDR2 is FQNEAQ (reference sequence). Trimming stripped 8 bases from V and 0 bases from J, with 5 bases between. DNA for the CDR3: TGTGCCAGCGCCAATAGCAATCAGCCCCAGCATTTT. Protein: CASANSNQPQHF.

The rearrangement joins TRBV7-2 to TRBJ2-3; TRBD2 aligns across 9 bases. The germline V gene encodes CDR1 SGHTA and CDR2 FQGNSA. V shed 1 base, J shed 8 bases, and the junction held 16 bases outside the gene matches. The CDR3 loop spans 18 amino acids. CDR3 residues: CASSLGFPRGGIEGTQYF. CDR3 DNA sequence: TGTGCCAGCAGCTTAGGATTTCCGCGGGGGGGCATCGAGGGTACGCAGTATTTT.

This chain links TRBV5-1 with TRBJ1-1; 10 positions agree with TRBD1. The V segment lost 9 bases and the J segment 0 bases; nucleotides outside the gene matches: 20. The CDR3 covers 19 residues. Germline-derived CDR1 and CDR2 are SGHRS and YFSETQ. CDR3 sequence: CAIKPGQGNRAAMNTEAFF. The CDR3 DNA sequence: TGCGCCATTAAGCCGGGACAGGGGAATCGGGCGGCAATGAACACTGAAGCTTTCTTT. Supplemented by reference TRBV5-1 and TRBJ1-1, the full variable domain reads KAGVTQTPRYLIKTRGQQVTLSCSPISGHRSVSWYQQTPGQGLQFLFEYFSETQRNKGNFPGRFSGRQFSNSRSEMNVSTLELGDSALYLCAIKPGQGNRAAMNTEAFFGQGTRLTVV.

The chain couples TRBV5-1 to TRBJ2-5, with D possibly TRBD1 on 5 matching bases. Trimming cost V 0 bases and J 3 bases, with 9 bases left between them. The germline V gene encodes CDR1 SGHRS and CDR2 YFSETQ. The CDR3 length is 14 residues. CDR3 region: CASSLVAQEETQYF. Written as DNA, the CDR3 is TGCGCCAGCAGCTTGGTGGCACAGGAAGAGACCCAGTACTTC. Variable domain in full (rest from reference TRBV5-1 and TRBJ2-5): KAGVTQTPRYLIKTRGQQVTLSCSPISGHRSVSWYQQTPGQGLQFLFEYFSETQRNKGNFPGRFSGRQFSNSRSEMNVSTLELGDSALYLCASSLVAQEETQYFGPGTRLLVL.

This clonotype has a count of ten or more. The chain combines TRBV20-1 with TRBJ1-5; D is uncertain. Germline V gene data show CDR1 as DFQATT and CDR2 as SNEGSKA (reference sequence). With 3 bases removed from V and 1 base from J, the gap between germline ends came to 4 bases. CDR3 length: 12 amino acids. This chain's CDR3 is CSASASNQPQHF. As DNA, the CDR3 is TGCAGTGCTAGTGCAAGCAATCAGCCCCAGCATTTT.

The chain uses TRBV7-2 and TRBJ2-2; 7 bases agree with TRBD2. J was trimmed by 1 base and V by 2 bases; bases with no gene match: 4. Germline V CDR1 and CDR2: SGHTA, FQGNSA. The CDR3 sequence is 16 residues long. The CDR3 spells CASSLRRGMNTGELFF. CDR3 coding DNA: TGTGCCAGCAGCTTACGGCGGGGGATGAACACCGGGGAGCTGTTTTTT. The whole variable domain, remainder taken from reference TRBV7-2 and TRBJ2-2, is GAGVSQSPSNKVTEKGKDVELRCDPISGHTALYWYRQSLGQGLEFLIYFQGNSAPDKSGLPSDRFSAERTGGSVSTLTIQRTQQEDSAVYLCASSLRRGMNTGELFFGEGSRLTVL.

The sample holds a few counts of this clonotype. This chain uses TRBV6-2 or TRBV6-3 with TRBJ1-6; D is unresolved. Germline V gene lookup returns CDR1 MNHEY and CDR2 SVGEGT. V was pared by 4 bases and J by 11 bases, with 9 bases between. This CDR3 region has 12 residues. The CDR3 coding sequence is TGTGCCAGCAGTTTGTCCCGAACACCCCTCCACTTT. Protein sequence: CASSLSRTPLHF.

About this clonotype: One end of the junction fails to match germline, which may point to a read error. The V call is TRBV9, the J call TRBJ1-1; maybe TRBD1 (5 bases). CDR3 length equals 11 residues. Germline CDR1 SGDLS, CDR2 YYNGEE. Written as DNA, the CDR3 is TGTGTCAGCAGCCCCCGGGGGGAAGCTTTCTTT. Its translation is CVSSPRGEAFF.

This sequence joins TRBV20-1 and TRBJ1-4; TRBD1 is a possible D gene (6 bases). The length of the CDR3 is 15 residues. CDR1 is DFQATT and CDR2 is SNEGSKA in the germline V gene (reference sequence). V was clipped by 1 base and J by 6 bases, with 15 bases between them. The CDR3 coding sequence is TGCAGTGCTAGAGCTTTGCGGGGGCTGGATGAAAAACTGTTTTTT. It codes for CSARALRGLDEKLFF.

To note about this clonotype: This may be a read error, as it is one base from a much larger clone. The V and J genes are TRBV7-2 and TRBJ1-6, with D possibly matching TRBD1 (5 bases). V was cut by 5 bases and J by 6 bases, with 8 bases left in between. Per the germline V gene, CDR1 is SGHTA and CDR2 is FQGNSA. This CDR3 is 13 amino acids long. CDR3 amino acids: CASSVGVNSPLHF. CDR3 bases: TGTGCCAGCAGCGTGGGGGTTAATTCACCCCTCCACTTT.

This clonotype was seen repeatedly, ten times or more. The V and J genes are TRBV7-2 and TRBJ2-7, with D possibly called TRBD1 or TRBD2 (5 bases each). V was clipped by 1 base and J by 2 bases, with 24 bases between them. CDR3 length equals 19 residues. Germline CDR1 reads SGHTA; CDR2 reads FQGNSA. The CDR3 DNA reads as TGTGCCAGCAGCTTAGTATGGGGGAGTAAGGGTTTTGAGCCCTACGAGCAGTACTTC. Residues: CASSLVWGSKGFEPYEQYF. Full variable domain (missing parts from reference TRBV7-2 and TRBJ2-7): GAGVSQSPSNKVTEKGKDVELRCDPISGHTALYWYRQSLGQGLEFLIYFQGNSAPDKSGLPSDRFSAERTGGSVSTLTIQRTQQEDSAVYLCASSLVWGSKGFEPYEQYFGPGTRLTVT.

The V gene is TRBV12-3 or TRBV12-4, the J gene TRBJ1-4; D perhaps matches TRBD1 (5 bases). V was trimmed by 3 bases and J by 0 bases, leaving 8 bases between them. CDR3 length: 15 residues. The CDR3 region is CASSFRGATNEKLFF. Written as DNA, the CDR3 is TGTGCCAGCAGTTTTCGGGGGGCAACTAATGAAAAACTGTTTTTT.

The chain combines TRBV19 with TRBJ2-7; no firm D call. V gave up 0 bases and J gave up 0 bases, with 3 bases separating them. Germline V gene sequence: CDR1 LNHDA, CDR2 SQIVND (reference sequence). The CDR3 is 13 residues long. In nucleotides, the CDR3 is TGTGCCAGTAGTATAGACATCTCCTACGAGCAGTACTTC. It codes for CASSIDISYEQYF.

On this clonotype: A much larger clone is a single base away; this may be a read error. V gene TRBV29-1 combines with J gene TRBJ2-7; weak D call: TRBD1 (6 bases). Germline V gene sequence: CDR1 SQVTM, CDR2 ANQGSEA. CDR3 length equals 15 residues. V was shortened by 2 bases and J by 7 bases, with 21 bases between the two germline ends. The CDR3 nucleotides read TGCAGCGTTGAATCTGGACAGCGCAACCACAATGAGCAGTACTTC. As protein: CSVESGQRNHNEQYF.

This clonotype was observed a single time. This chain joins TRBV5-1 and TRBJ2-4; either TRBD1 or TRBD2 may fit D (5 bases each). The J call may be incorrect, as the DNA end agrees better with TRBJ2-5. CDR1 and CDR2 from the germline V gene are SGHRS and YFSETQ. The length of the CDR3 is 14 residues. The CDR3: CASRKGTARETQYF. CDR3 coding DNA: TGCGCCAGCAGAAAAGGGACGGCTCGAGAGACCCAGTACTTC.

This clonotype has a handful of counts. V and J are TRBV5-1 and TRBJ1-2; perhaps TRBD1 as D (6 bases). Trimming took 9 bases from V and 3 from J, leaving 21 bases between them. The CDR3 consists of 15 residues. Germline lookup yields CDR1 SGHRS and CDR2 YFSETQ. The CDR3: CATKGQGPVDYGYTF. The CDR3 DNA is TGCGCCACCAAGGGACAAGGCCCGGTAGACTATGGCTACACCTTC.

The gene calls are TRBV20-1 and TRBJ2-7, with 10 bases fitting TRBD2. Per germline, CDR1 DFQATT and CDR2 SNEGSKA (reference sequence). CDR3 size: 14 residues. V was clipped by 3 bases and J by 6 bases; unmatched bases: 8. This chain's CDR3 is CSASNLAGGGEQYF. The CDR3 DNA follows: TGCAGTGCTAGTAATTTAGCGGGGGGTGGCGAGCAGTACTTC.

The chain couples TRBV29-1 to TRBJ2-5, with 7 bases identical to TRBD1. The length of the CDR3 is 12 residues. V lost 8 bases and J lost 5; bases outside the gene matches: 8. In germline, CDR1 is SQVTM, CDR2 ANQGSEA. CDR3 DNA: TGCAGCCACAGCCGACAGGGCGAGACCCAGTACTTC. It translates to CSHSRQGETQYF. Variable domain in full (rest from reference TRBV29-1 and TRBJ2-5): SAVISQKPSRDICQRGTSLTIQCQVDSQVTMMFWYRQQPGQSLTLIATANQGSEATYESGFVIDKFPISRPNLTFSTLTVSNMSPEDSSIYLCSHSRQGETQYFGPGTRLLVL.

The chain recombines TRBV27 with TRBJ2-3, with a tentative D call TRBD1 (6 bases). Germline V CDR1 and CDR2: MNHEY, SMNVEV (reference sequence). Trimming took 5 bases from V and 1 from J, leaving 13 bases between them. This CDR3 region has 15 residues. The CDR3 region is CASSPTGWGTDTQYF. Written as DNA, the CDR3 is TGTGCCAGCAGTCCTACAGGGTGGGGCACAGATACGCAGTATTTT.

This clonotype has just a few counts. The chain couples TRBV7-2 to TRBJ2-1; TRBD2 matches at 12 bases. The CDR3 contains 16 residues. The germline V gene encodes CDR1 SGHTA and CDR2 FQGNSA. J gave up 6 bases and V 4 bases, and 7 bases lay outside the gene matches. The CDR3 region has the DNA TGTGCCAGCAGCTCTTCACTAGCGGGGGGCCGCAATGAGCAGTTCTTC. Translating gives CASSSSLAGGRNEQFF. Based on the CDR3 plus reference TRBV7-2 and TRBJ2-1, the full variable domain is GAGVSQSPSNKVTEKGKDVELRCDPISGHTALYWYRQSLGQGLEFLIYFQGNSAPDKSGLPSDRFSAERTGGSVSTLTIQRTQQEDSAVYLCASSSSLAGGRNEQFFGPGTRLTVL.

This clonotype was recorded many times. The rearrangement joins TRBV7-2 to TRBJ2-7; D is unresolved. Germline CDR1 is SGHTA and CDR2 is FQGNSA. V was shortened by 0 bases and J by 6 bases, with 6 bases between the two germline ends. The CDR3 contains 12 residues. CDR3 nucleotides: TGTGCCAGCAGCTTAGCCGTTGGCGAGCAGTACTTC. Its translation: CASSLAVGEQYF.

This chain links TRBV5-1 with TRBJ1-4; a possible D gene is TRBD1 (6 bases). V was pared by 1 base and J by 6 bases, with 10 bases between. CDR1 and CDR2 (germline): SGHRS, YFSETQ. The CDR3 runs to 14 residues. The CDR3 sequence: CASSLQAGDEKLFF. In DNA form, the CDR3 reads TGCGCCAGCAGCTTGCAAGCAGGGGATGAAAAACTGTTTTTT.

This clonotype has only a few counts. The V gene is TRBV4-1, the J gene TRBJ2-3; TRBD1 matches 11 bases. The CDR3 contains 15 residues. Germline assignment: CDR1 MGHRA and CDR2 YSYEKL. V lost 4 bases, J lost 6 bases, and 6 bases stayed unmatched. This CDR3 is CASSLLRDRGDTQYF. In DNA, the CDR3 is TGCGCCAGCAGCCTACTCCGGGACAGGGGGGATACGCAGTATTTT.

This clonotype appeared a few times. For the CDR3, the DNA is TGTGCCAGCAGCGGAGGGGGCTATAGCAATCAGCCCCAGCATTTT. Protein sequence: CASSGGGYSNQPQHF. The genes are TRBV5-6 and TRBJ1-5; 7 bases align to TRBD1. The trim removed 4 bases at V and 0 bases at J, leaving 4 bases unmatched. Germline loops: CDR1 SGHDT, CDR2 YYEEEE. This CDR3 contains 15 residues.

This chain joins TRBV2 and TRBJ1-2; D remains unclear. This CDR3 has 13 amino acids. Germline V gives CDR1 SNHLY, CDR2 FYNNEI. The germline V and J ends were trimmed by 8 bases and 7 bases, with 17 bases remaining between them. CDR3 DNA sequence: TGTGCCAGCTCCCGCGAGCTTACCGGTGGCTACACCTTC. Translation: CASSRELTGGYTF.

The chain recombines TRBV4-3 with TRBJ2-4, with a weak D call TRBD1 (6 bases). TRBJ2-7 explains the end of the DNA better; the J call may be wrong. CDR3 length: 14 residues. Germline CDR1 is LGHNA and CDR2 is YSLEER. The CDR3 protein is CASSQEVDRNEQYF. The CDR3 DNA reads TGCGCCAGCAGCCAAGAGGTAGACAGGAACGAGCAGTACTTC.

CDR3 DNA: TGTGCCAGCAGTACGGGACTAGCGGGGGTGCTGACCCAAACCCAGTACTTC. This codes for CASSTGLAGVLTQTQYF. V and J are TRBV12-3 or TRBV12-4 and TRBJ2-7; 14 positions match TRBD2. V gave up 5 bases and J gave up 10 bases; unmatched junction bases: 16. This CDR3 has 17 amino acids.